The text below deals with one TCR beta chain. Its antigen is not identified. V lost 0 bases to trimming and J lost 5 bases, with 13 bases between them. In germline, CDR1 is ENHRY, CDR2 SYGVKD. The CDR3 sequence is 15 residues long. The protocol was immunoSEQ multiplex PCR, while the TCRdb copy is restricted to in-frame clones and leaves out a portion. Of 150,000 to 200,000 clones in the sample, about nine tenths were seen once. The record originates from a study of T cell responses to AZD1222 COVID-19 vaccine. The study, taken as a whole, reports: Seropositive status at baseline applied to only 5 to 7 AZD1222 recipients. Clonal diversity was possibly underestimated, and white British individuals and females predominated among donors.

This receptor was identified in an adult in good health. Specimen: peripheral blood, collected on day 0 of AZD1222 vaccination. The chain joins TRBV10-3 to TRBJ1-1; D remains ambiguous. CDR3 nucleotide sequence: TGTGCCATCAGTGAGTCGTGGGGTCGAGGAACTGAAGCTTTCTTT. It translates to CAISESWGRGTEAFF.